The entry below gives a single T cell receptor (beta chain) sequence along with its context. The data derive from a study of cytomegalovirus exposure and HLA in healthy donors. Each of the donors was a healthy bone marrow donor. Primers for the PCR totalled 60 Vbeta and 13 Jbeta. Data came from immunoSEQ multiplex PCR; TCRdb stores just in-frame clones and leaves some out. The repertoire holds 110,000 or so clones, about 79% seen once, with 2% to 3% in the top ten. Sequencing was done on a sample of PBMCs. This receptor was identified in a woman aged 18 to 35 in good health and CMV-seronegative.

The CDR3 is CASSDGTSTGELFF. CDR3 nucleotides: TGTGCCAGCAGTGACGGGACTAGCACCGGGGAGCTGTTTTTT. The rearrangement links TRBV6-4 to TRBJ2-2, with 8 bases aligning to TRBD2. CDR1 and CDR2 from the germline V gene are MRHNA and SNTAGT. V shed 2 bases, J shed 4 bases, and the junction held 0 bases outside the gene matches. This CDR3 comprises 14 residues.